The clone carrying this T cell receptor (beta chain) has more than one count but fewer than ten. The antigen is unknown. Alongside a J-beta primer mix, a sample-barcoded 5' primer served in a second PCR lasting roughly 6 to 11 cycles. TCRdb processed the 5' RACE reads anew with MiXCR; each CDR3 protein has one entry. The sample lists 1 million or so distinct CDR3 sequences, more than 35% occurring once. The data were obtained in a study of blood T cells in healthy people across ages. Whole-study findings and limits: Estimated diversity that came from one million T cells was considered an underestimate.

Sequencing was performed on blood. This TCR came from a woman aged 55 to 70 in good health.

CDR3 DNA: TGTGCCAGCAGTAATCTCCGGGCCAGTGCAACTGGGGCCAACGTCCTGACTTTC. Its translation: CASSNLRASATGANVLTF. The V gene is TRBV6-2 or TRBV6-3, the J gene TRBJ2-6; no clear D. The V end was cut by 5 bases, the J end by 2 bases, with 19 bases between. From germline, CDR1 is MNHEY and CDR2 SVGEGT. CDR3 length: 18 amino acids.